One and the same sample provided the 32 T cell receptor beta chains below, sequenced in a study of Ad26.COV2.S vaccination and SARS-CoV-2 variants. Generated by immunoSEQ multiplex PCR, the TCRdb table keeps only in-frame clones and is missing some. Among around 100,000 clones, 60% to 85% were seen once, and the ten largest hold 17%. The specimen comprised peripheral blood, sampled after recovery from COVID-19. The receptors derive from a human donor who had recovered from COVID-19.

The chain employs TRBV11-2 and TRBJ2-1, with D tentatively TRBD2 (7 bases). The CDR3 spans 16 residues. With 1 base removed from V and 0 bases from J, the gap between germline ends came to 10 bases. Germline CDR1 and CDR2: SGHAT and FQNNGV. The CDR3 coding sequence is TGTGCCAGCAGCTTAGCGGGGGGCAGCTCCTACAATGAGCAGTTCTTC. It codes for CASSLAGGSSYNEQFF. Looking up the rest from reference TRBV11-2 and TRBJ2-1 gives the full variable domain: EAGVAQSPRYKIIEKRQSVAFWCNPISGHATLYWYQQILGQGPKLLIQFQNNGVVDDSQLPKDRFSAERLKGVDSTLKIQPAKLEDSAVYLCASSLAGGSSYNEQFFGPGTRLTVL.

A note on this clone: Other DNA variants within this sample encode the same CDR3. CDR3 sequence reads: CAWSGGQFQETQYF. Written as DNA, the CDR3 is TGTGCCTGGAGTGGGGGACAGTTCCAAGAGACCCAGTACTTC. The chain combines TRBV30 with TRBJ2-5, with TRBD1 identical over 7 bases. CDR1 is GTSNPN and CDR2 is SVGIG in the germline V gene (reference sequence). The length of the CDR3 is 14 residues. After removal of 1 base from V and 1 base from J, the junction contained 3 bases not matched to a gene.

This chain joins TRBV7-9 and TRBJ1-4, with D uncertain. Germline V gives CDR1 SEHNR, CDR2 FQNEAQ (reference sequence). The V end lost 5 bases, the J end lost 4 bases, and 11 bases lay between the germline ends. CDR3 size: 14 residues. For the CDR3, the DNA is TGTGCCAGCAGCCCCGGACGGAGTAATGAAAAACTGTTTTTT. Translated, it gives CASSPGRSNEKLFF.

This rearrangement joins TRBV5-1 to TRBJ2-7, with no clear D. Looked up from germline, CDR1 is SGHRS and CDR2 is YFSETQ. Deletions cut 5 bases from V and 12 bases from J, with 15 bases between. The CDR3 has 11 residues. CDR3 nucleotide sequence: TGCGCCAGCAGATCAGGAGAAGTTCCGTACTTC. It is translated as CASRSGEVPYF.

CDR3 region: CASSPLYQETQYF. Here the CDR3 DNA reads TGTGCCAGCAGCCCCCTGTACCAAGAGACCCAGTACTTC. The chain couples TRBV5-6 to TRBJ2-5; no definite D call. CDR1 is SGHDT and CDR2 is YYEEEE in the germline V gene. The V and J ends lost 4 bases and 0 bases respectively, with 7 bases between them. The CDR3 extends over 13 amino acids.

The V and J genes are TRBV6-5 and TRBJ2-5; D is ambiguous. From germline, CDR1 is MNHEY and CDR2 SVGAGI. The CDR3 sequence is 15 residues long. V lost 0 bases to trimming and J lost 11 bases, with 19 bases between them. This chain's CDR3 is CASSYSTPRRQAQYF. CDR3 coding DNA: TGTGCCAGCAGTTACTCGACCCCCCGTCGACAAGCACAGTACTTC.

This clone has a handful of counts. The chain uses TRBV29-1 and TRBJ2-2; TRBD1 matches at 9 bases. With 7 bases clipped from V and 6 bases from J, the junction kept 9 bases outside the gene matches. Germline V CDR1 and CDR2: SQVTM, ANQGSEA. This CDR3 spans 14 amino acids. The CDR3 loop is CSAKNRGRAGELFF. CDR3 nucleotides: TGCAGCGCGAAAAACAGGGGGCGCGCCGGGGAGCTGTTTTTT.

This rearrangement joins TRBV28 to TRBJ1-2, with no clear D. In germline, CDR1 is MDHEN, CDR2 SYDVKM. Trimming stripped 5 bases from V and 5 bases from J, with 9 bases between. The CDR3 has 12 amino acids. The CDR3 nucleotides are TGTGCCAGCAGTCTGAGGTCGTATGGCTACACCTTC. Translating gives CASSLRSYGYTF.

The V call is TRBV6-5, the J call TRBJ1-1; 9 bases are shared with TRBD1. V trimming: 5 bases; J trimming: 6 bases; junction bases outside the gene matches: 7. Germline V gene lookup returns CDR1 MNHEY and CDR2 SVGAGI. CDR3 length: 14 amino acids. CDR3 DNA sequence: TGTGCCAGCAGTAACGAGGGACAGGGTGCTGAAGCTTTCTTT. This codes for CASSNEGQGAEAFF.

This clone came up a few times. V gene TRBV19 combines with J gene TRBJ2-1; the match to TRBD1 covers 8 bases. J lost 7 bases, V lost 5 bases, and 7 bases had no gene match. The length of the CDR3 is 14 residues. Germline V gene sequence: CDR1 LNHDA, CDR2 SQIVND (reference sequence). The DNA for the CDR3 is TGTGCCAGTAGTCTTCGGACAGGGAGGAATGAGCAGTTCTTC. Protein product: CASSLRTGRNEQFF.

There are a few counts of this clone. The same CDR3 also results from other DNA sequences found in this sample. The chain carries TRBV6-6 and TRBJ2-7, with D unresolved. Trimming removed 0 bases at V and 4 bases at J, with 7 bases between. Germline assignment: CDR1 MNHNY and CDR2 SVGAGI (reference sequence). The CDR3 is 13 amino acids. The CDR3 is CASSYSKRYEQYF. The CDR3 nucleotides read TGTGCCAGCAGTTACTCGAAAAGATACGAGCAGTACTTC.

The V and J genes are TRBV7-3 and TRBJ2-2; TRBD1 is a possible D gene (5 bases). Trimming stripped 5 bases from V and 4 bases from J, with 11 bases between. Germline CDR1 is SGHTA and CDR2 is FQGTGA. This CDR3 is built from 14 residues. CDR3 nucleotides: TGTGCCAGCAGCCCCGACAGTTCCACCGGGGAGCTGTTTTTT. It codes for CASSPDSSTGELFF.

A single count supports this clone. This chain joins TRBV28 and TRBJ1-4; tentatively, D is TRBD1 (6 bases). V lost 6 bases and J 5 bases, leaving 16 bases between the germline ends. From germline, CDR1 is MDHEN and CDR2 SYDVKM. The CDR3 sequence is 15 residues long. The CDR3 DNA follows: TGTGCCAGCAGACCCACCACAGGGACAAATGAAAAACTGTTTTTT. Residues: CASRPTTGTNEKLFF.

The V call is TRBV20-1, the J call TRBJ1-2; D gene uncertain. From germline, CDR1 is DFQATT and CDR2 SNEGSKA (reference sequence). V shed 0 bases and J shed 7 bases, with 6 bases lying between them. CDR3 length equals 11 residues. The DNA of the CDR3 is TGCAGTGCTAGAGATGACCCTGGCTACACCTTC. Amino acids: CSARDDPGYTF.

As regards this clone: At the DNA level, this CDR3 is encoded by other sequences in the same sample as well. The V gene is TRBV11-2, the J gene TRBJ2-1, with D unclear. Germline-derived CDR1 and CDR2 are SGHAT and FQNNGV. V dropped 1 base and J dropped 6 bases, with 4 bases sitting between them. This CDR3 comprises 12 residues. Here the CDR3 DNA reads TGTGCCAGCAGCTTAGCTGGCAATGAGCAGTTCTTC. Translated, it gives CASSLAGNEQFF.

The V gene is TRBV5-1, the J gene TRBJ2-1; 7 bases match TRBD2. The ends lost 4 bases at V and 3 bases at J; junction bases unmatched: 7. The germline gives CDR1 SGHRS, CDR2 YFSETQ. CDR3 length: 15 residues. CDR3 sequence (DNA): TGCGCCAGCAGCCCCCCGAGCGGGAACTACAATGAGCAGTTCTTC. Its protein product is CASSPPSGNYNEQFF.

The genes are TRBV5-1 and TRBJ1-2; D unresolved. The CDR3 is 15 residues long. CDR1 and CDR2 (germline): SGHRS, YFSETQ. Between the trimmed V and J ends, which lost 1 base and 7 bases, there was a span of 17 bases. CDR3 protein: CASSLLSGLSLGYTF. CDR3 sequence (DNA): TGCGCCAGCAGCTTGTTATCAGGATTAAGCCTTGGCTACACCTTC.

The table lists this clone with a few counts. The chain couples TRBV27 to TRBJ1-4, with TRBD1 matching 9 bases. Germline V gene data show CDR1 as MNHEY and CDR2 as SMNVEV (reference sequence). The CDR3 has 14 residues. V dropped 6 bases and J dropped 5; count of bases not matched to a gene: 4. The CDR3 DNA reads TGTGCCAGCAGCATCGGGACAGGGAATGAAAAACTGTTTTTT. It codes for CASSIGTGNEKLFF.

The CDR3 DNA follows: TGTGCCAGCAGCTTAGCAGGGTATGATGAGCAGTTCTTC. Amino acids: CASSLAGYDEQFF. The chain couples TRBV7-9 to TRBJ2-1; unclear D gene. Germline-derived CDR1 and CDR2 are SEHNR and FQNEAQ (reference sequence). CDR3 length equals 13 residues. Deletions cut 0 bases from V and 8 bases from J, with 8 bases between.

This clone turned up a few times. This chain joins TRBV5-1 and TRBJ1-1; no firm D call. The CDR3 extends over 14 amino acids. Trimming removed 3 bases from V and 4 bases from J, with 13 bases in between. Germline V CDR1 and CDR2: SGHRS, YFSETQ. This CDR3 is CASSSPSVGTEAFF. CDR3 coding DNA: TGCGCCAGCAGCTCACCTAGTGTGGGCACTGAAGCTTTCTTT.

Comment on this clone: The junction departs from the called germline gene at one end, perhaps through a read error. The chain couples TRBV11-2 to TRBJ2-5, with D uncertain. Germline V lookup: CDR1 SGHAT, CDR2 FQNNGV. The length of the CDR3 is 11 residues. The CDR3 DNA reads TGTGCCAGTAGCTTACAAGAGACCCAGTACTTC. It is translated as CASSLQETQYF.

This clone appeared once. This chain joins TRBV6-2 or TRBV6-3 and TRBJ1-5; D gene unclear. This CDR3 spans 12 amino acids. Looked up from germline, CDR1 is MNHEY and CDR2 is SVGEGT. Trimming cost V 5 bases and J 4 bases, with 6 bases left between them. The CDR3 loop reads CASSDPNQPQHF. In DNA, the CDR3 is TGTGCCAGCAGTGACCCGAATCAGCCCCAGCATTTT.

The V gene is TRBV4-1, the J gene TRBJ1-1; D perhaps matches TRBD1 (5 bases). Germline V gene lookup returns CDR1 MGHRA and CDR2 YSYEKL. This CDR3 contains 14 residues. V gave up 1 base and J gave up 4 bases, with 10 bases separating them. CDR3 in amino acids: CASSQGWGGTEAFF. CDR3 DNA: TGCGCCAGCAGCCAAGGATGGGGCGGCACTGAAGCTTTCTTT.

CDR3 bases: TGTGCCAGTAAGTCAGTAGTTCAAGATACGCAGTATTTT. It translates to CASKSVVQDTQYF. V usage is TRBV27 and J usage is TRBJ2-3; no clear D gene. The V and J ends lost 9 bases and 5 bases respectively, with 15 bases between them. This CDR3 has 13 residues. CDR1 and CDR2 from the germline V gene are MNHEY and SMNVEV (reference sequence).

The chain is built from TRBV3-1 (or the pseudogene TRBV3-2) and TRBJ2-5; perhaps TRBD2 as D (7 bases). The ends were cut back, 2 bases at V and 3 bases at J, with 16 bases in the middle. There are 16 residues in the CDR3. From germline, CDR1 is LGHDT and CDR2 YNNKEL (reference sequence). The CDR3 spells CASSQWDGGAEETQYF. CDR3 nucleotide sequence: TGTGCCAGCAGCCAATGGGATGGGGGGGCCGAAGAGACCCAGTACTTC.

This clone has just one count. The V and J genes are TRBV5-1 and TRBJ1-1; D gene uncertain. V was clipped by 0 bases and J by 4 bases, with 16 bases between them. This CDR3 region has 16 residues. Per germline, CDR1 SGHRS and CDR2 YFSETQ. In nucleotides, the CDR3 is TGCGCCAGCAGCTTGGAAATTCCCAGGTCAGGCACTGAAGCTTTCTTT. It encodes CASSLEIPRSGTEAFF.

The gene calls are TRBV20-1 and TRBJ1-4; a weak D match, TRBD1 (5 bases). Trimming left V 3 bases short and J 4 bases short, with 12 bases between. The germline V gene has CDR1 DFQATT and CDR2 SNEGSKA (reference sequence). The CDR3 extends over 14 amino acids. The CDR3 bases are TGCAGTGCTAGTTGGGGCTCTGGTAATGAAAAACTGTTTTTT. As protein: CSASWGSGNEKLFF.

The chain employs TRBV19 and TRBJ2-3; D may be TRBD2 (6 bases). V was trimmed by 5 bases and J by 13 bases, leaving 13 bases between them. This CDR3 spans 11 amino acids. Germline V gives CDR1 LNHDA, CDR2 SQIVND (reference sequence). This chain's CDR3 is CASSVTGAEYF. CDR3 DNA sequence: TGTGCCAGTAGTGTCACGGGAGCGGAGTATTTT.

The rearrangement uses TRBV5-1 and TRBJ2-7; D is possibly TRBD1 or TRBD2 (5 bases each). Per the germline V gene, CDR1 is SGHRS and CDR2 is YFSETQ. V shed 0 bases and J shed 6 bases, with 13 bases lying between them. The CDR3 covers 14 residues. The CDR3: CASSLGDARREQYF. CDR3 bases: TGCGCCAGCAGCTTGGGGGACGCCCGACGCGAGCAGTACTTC.

The rearrangement joins TRBV7-9 to TRBJ2-5, with D perhaps matching TRBD2 (5 bases). This CDR3 contains 13 residues. Trimming pared 3 bases from V and 2 bases from J, leaving 7 bases between. Germline V gene lookup returns CDR1 SEHNR and CDR2 FQNEAQ (reference sequence). In DNA form, the CDR3 reads TGTGCCAGCAGCTTTAGGAGGCAAGAGACCCAGTACTTC. As protein: CASSFRRQETQYF.

This clone has a handful of counts. V and J are TRBV28 and TRBJ1-2, with D perhaps TRBD1 (5 bases). Trimming took 5 bases from V and 8 from J, leaving 15 bases between them. The V gene's germline CDR1 is MDHEN and CDR2 SYDVKM. The CDR3 contains 13 residues. CDR3 DNA sequence: TGTGCCAGCAGTCCACAGCAGGGAGAAGGCTACACCTTC. Its translation is CASSPQQGEGYTF.

The genes are TRBV4-1 and TRBJ1-2; D is uncertain. The CDR3 contains 15 residues. Germline-derived CDR1 and CDR2 are MGHRA and YSYEKL. Trimming cost V 0 bases and J 0 bases, with 8 bases left between them. CDR3 sequence reads: CASSQDFGANYGYTF. Here the CDR3 DNA reads TGCGCCAGCAGCCAAGATTTCGGGGCTAACTATGGCTACACCTTC.